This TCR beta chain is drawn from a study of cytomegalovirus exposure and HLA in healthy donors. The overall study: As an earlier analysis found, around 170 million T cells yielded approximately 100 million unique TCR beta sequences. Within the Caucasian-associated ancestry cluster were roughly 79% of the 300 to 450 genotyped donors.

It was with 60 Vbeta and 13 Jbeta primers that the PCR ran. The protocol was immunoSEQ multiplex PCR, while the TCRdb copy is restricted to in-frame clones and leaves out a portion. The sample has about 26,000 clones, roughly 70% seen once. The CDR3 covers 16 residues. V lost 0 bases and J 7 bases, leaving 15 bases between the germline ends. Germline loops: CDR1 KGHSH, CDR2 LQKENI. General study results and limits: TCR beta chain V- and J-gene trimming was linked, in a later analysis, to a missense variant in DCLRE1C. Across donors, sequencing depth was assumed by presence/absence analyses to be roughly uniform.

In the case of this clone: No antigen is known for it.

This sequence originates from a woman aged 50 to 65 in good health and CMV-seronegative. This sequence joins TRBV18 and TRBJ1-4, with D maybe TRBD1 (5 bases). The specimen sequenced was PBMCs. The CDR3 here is CASSPPLAGRGEKLFF. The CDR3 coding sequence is TGTGCCAGCTCACCACCGTTGGCAGGGAGGGGTGAAAAACTGTTTTTT.